The clone carrying this T cell receptor (beta chain) has ten or more counts. Its antigen is currently unknown. These data come from a study of molecular identifiers for immune sequencing clone quantification. Previously described methods and listed TCR primers produced bulk TCR libraries. TCRdb ran MiXCR on the PCR reads and lists one entry per CDR3 protein. The sample lists around 86,000 distinct CDR3 sequences, around a fifth occurring once. Whole-study results and caveats: Clone sizes could be underestimated for highly expanded clones when identical TCR molecules share a barcode.

Sequenced material: naive CD8+ T cells from blood, with Jurkat cell RNA spiked in. Subset here: FACS-sorted CD8+CD4-CCR7+CD45RA+ naive T cells. The origin of this receptor is a human donor in good health. Some libraries in this study had Jurkat cell RNA spiked in.

This CDR3 is CASSIEGGGEAFF. CDR3 DNA: TGTGCCAGCAGCATCGAGGGGGGCGGTGAAGCTTTCTTT. V usage is TRBV13 and J usage is TRBJ1-1; possible D gene TRBD1, 6 bases. CDR3 length: 13 amino acids. Looked up from germline, CDR1 is PRHDT and CDR2 is FYEKMQ (reference sequence). Trimming took 5 bases from V and 7 from J, leaving 14 bases between them.